The source of this T cell receptor (beta chain) is a study of Tregs in tolerant kidney transplant recipients (dated by TCRdb to about 2019). For context, the study as a whole: The transplants used related donors along with nonmyeloablative bone marrow transplantation, and in the human trials mixed chimerism was transient. The study applied TCRbeta sequencing to find donor-specific regulatory T cells before combined kidney and bone marrow transplantation and then followed those same cells after transplant.

The study at large found these results: In tolerant patients, the expansion of donor-specific Tregs was greater than global Treg expansion, suggesting that the expansion was antigen-driven rather than nonspecific. PCR primers changed over time for some patients, so nucleotide-level comparison across those patients' samples was not possible. The most biologically relevant and donor-specific TCRbeta repertoire appeared to be identified by expanding Tregs with activated donor B cells. Biological reproducibility was not directly assessed, although technical replication error appeared to be minimal. The study was constrained by small patient numbers, and validation of the findings is required in larger populations and under other immunosuppression protocols.

As concerns this clone: The target of this receptor is not known. One base away there is no much larger clone; base qualities are not given.

V loses 5 bases at its end and J loses 7 bases; junction bases beyond the gene matches: 13. As encoded in the germline V gene (reference sequence), CDR1 is MNHEY while CDR2 is SMNVEV. The CDR3 holds 15 amino acids from the cysteine to the phenylalanine. The DNA shown is the 45-base CDR3, in frame from base 1. For TCRbeta CDR3 sequencing, genomic DNA was extracted from sorted cells using the QIAGEN DNeasy Blood and Tissue Kit. High-throughput TCRbeta CDR3 sequencing was carried out commercially through immunoSEQ, with PCR amplification with bias correction and internal controls included. Turning to the authors' computational methods: Unique productive TCRbeta sequences were defined by CDR3 nucleotide sequence where primers matched, otherwise by CDR3 amino acid sequence with Vbeta and Jbeta genes. As a correction for sorting error, sequences shared between sorted populations at a frequency ratio of 2:1 or less were discarded, and the remaining shared sequences were assigned to the higher population. Donor-reactive sequences were defined as at least 5-fold expanded in CFSE-low cells versus unstimulated cells, with frequency of at least 0.01% in CFSE-low cells. Jensen-Shannon divergence, calculated on the top 100 TCRbeta sequences ranked by frequency, was used to quantify repertoire divergence. For samples with multiple sequencing runs, sorting error was corrected in each run separately before the runs were combined. TCRdb retrieved this table from immuneACCESS and kept in-frame rearrangements only. Not all clones are present; in checked studies, unresolved V genes account for under half, and no reason is known for the remainder. V and J calls and clone size are copied from that table; D and trimming were computed from the DNA. Within this sample are under 85,000 clones, with roughly nine tenths of them counted one time only. The ten biggest clones cover approximately 0.4% of the sample.

The time point label, read with the paper, signifies: blood sample drawn before combined kidney and bone marrow transplant. Thawed PBMCs were FACS-sorted into unstimulated Tregs (CD4+CD25+CD127-), CD4+ non-Tregs (CD4+CD25-), CD4 cells and CD8 cells. Several combined kidney and bone marrow transplant recipients from the ITN036ST trial were included as patients, and samples were available only from these trial subjects. Healthy control blood was processed to PBMCs with a Ficoll density gradient and then cryopreserved, whereas patient PBMCs were collected both before and after transplant. Sample: CD4+ T cells from blood, taken before the transplant. This sequence originates from a human donor who received a combined kidney and bone marrow transplant. The V and J genes are TRBV27 and TRBJ1-2, and 7 bases in between align with TRBD1. The nucleotide sequence reads TGTGCCAGCAGTCCTTATACGGACAGGACTGTTGGCTACACCTTC. Translated, it reads CASSPYTDRTVGYTF.